A single sample gave rise to the 24 T cell receptor beta chains below, sequenced in a study of Graves' ophthalmopathy and Graves' hyperthyroidism. As the template, RNA transcripts were used to amplify TCR beta CDR3 regions. After a first-round RT-PCR with HTBI primers, a second-round multiplex PCR was run. Via MiXCR, TCRdb re-called the multiplex PCR reads, giving one row per CDR3 protein. The sample lists roughly 420,000 distinct CDR3 sequences, 20% to 25% occurring once. The sequencing input was peripheral blood. These receptors all stem from a woman aged 18-29 years with stable Graves' hyperthyroidism.

This clonotype was seen ten or more times. This sequence joins TRBV19 and TRBJ2-7; D is uncertain. The CDR3 is made up of 13 amino acids. V dropped 3 bases and J dropped 0 bases, with 6 bases sitting between them. Per germline, CDR1 LNHDA and CDR2 SQIVND (reference sequence). CDR3 protein: CASSIDTSYEQYF. For the CDR3, the DNA is TGTGCCAGTAGTATCGACACCTCCTACGAGCAGTACTTC.

This clonotype was seen at least ten times. The chain combines TRBV20-1 with TRBJ2-7, with 7 bases lining up with TRBD2. The CDR3 contains 14 residues. J gave up 6 bases and V 0 bases, and 8 bases lay outside the gene matches. Germline values: CDR1 DFQATT, CDR2 SNEGSKA (reference sequence). CDR3 residues: CSARDTRESGEQYF. DNA of the CDR3: TGCAGTGCTAGAGATACGCGGGAGTCTGGCGAGCAGTACTTC.

In its sample, this clonotype was seen many times. The chain carries TRBV19 and TRBJ2-7; TRBD2 matches at 10 bases. This CDR3 region has 16 residues. Per germline, CDR1 LNHDA and CDR2 SQIVND (reference sequence). V dropped 2 bases and J dropped 3; count of bases not matched to a gene: 7. The CDR3 nucleotides read TGTGCCAGTAGTATAAGGGCTAGCGGGAGCTTCTACGAGCAGTACTTC. The encoded protein is CASSIRASGSFYEQYF.

The V gene is TRBV12-3 or TRBV12-4, the J gene TRBJ2-7; TRBD1 aligns across 7 bases. V shed 9 bases and J 3 bases; nucleotides not matched to a gene: 8. The CDR3 runs to 13 residues. CDR3 loop: CARGQGVFYEQYF. The CDR3 DNA follows: TGTGCCAGGGGGCAGGGGGTATTCTACGAGCAGTACTTC.

This clonotype was seen ten or more times. The rearrangement uses TRBV6-5 and TRBJ2-5, with TRBD1 matching 7 bases. The CDR3 totals 16 residues. V lost 0 bases to trimming and J lost 3 bases; unmatched junction nucleotides: 7. Germline CDR1 is MNHEY and CDR2 is SVGAGI. The CDR3 spells CASSYSLGQLKETQYF. For the CDR3, the DNA is TGTGCCAGCAGTTACTCCTTGGGACAGCTGAAAGAGACCCAGTACTTC.

This clonotype was counted many times. V and J are TRBV9 and TRBJ2-7; 7 nucleotides agree with TRBD1. The CDR3 spans 15 residues. CDR1 and CDR2 from the germline V gene are SGDLS and YYNGEE. Trimming took 0 bases from V and 4 from J; bases not matched to a gene: 7. CDR3 amino acids: CASSVAPGQQYEQYF. CDR3 in DNA: TGTGCCAGCAGCGTAGCGCCGGGACAGCAGTACGAGCAGTACTTC.

In its sample, this clonotype was seen many times. The chain is built from TRBV20-1 and TRBJ1-2; TRBD1 might be the D (6 bases). Trimming took 6 bases from V and 7 from J, leaving 18 bases between them. The germline V gene encodes CDR1 DFQATT and CDR2 SNEGSKA (reference sequence). This CDR3 spans 13 amino acids. The CDR3, as DNA: TGCAGTGCAGAGGGGGGCAGGGGAAGTGGCTACACCTTC. It specifies CSAEGGRGSGYTF.

In this sample, this clonotype turned up a few times. The chain carries TRBV30 and TRBJ1-6, with D perhaps TRBD1 (5 bases). Germline lookup yields CDR1 GTSNPN and CDR2 SVGIG (reference sequence). Trimming took off 2 bases at V and 9 bases at J, with 11 bases between the two ends. CDR3 size: 13 residues. CDR3 sequence (DNA): TGTGCCTGGAGTCCCCGGGGCCCTTCACCCCTCCACTTT. Its protein is CAWSPRGPSPLHF.

V is TRBV3-1 and J is TRBJ1-1; the D is unclear. CDR3 length: 11 residues. Per the germline V gene, CDR1 is LGHDT and CDR2 is YNNKEL (reference sequence). Trimming removed 3 bases at V and 10 bases at J, with 9 bases between. The CDR3 here is CASSQGWGAFF. Here the CDR3 DNA reads TGTGCCAGCAGCCAGGGGTGGGGAGCTTTCTTT.

About this clonotype itself: A read error may explain this, as a much larger clone is one base away. The CDR3 is CATQGPNQPQHF. The CDR3 DNA sequence: TGTGCCACCCAGGGACCCAATCAGCCCCAGCATTTT. The chain is built from TRBV6-1 and TRBJ1-5; D possibly corresponds to TRBD1 (5 bases). Deletions cut 10 bases from V and 3 bases from J, with 10 bases between. CDR1 and CDR2 (germline): MNHNS, SASEGT. This CDR3 has 12 amino acids.

This clonotype was seen ten or more times. V usage is TRBV6-2 or TRBV6-3 and J usage is TRBJ2-7; TRBD2 might be the D (5 bases). CDR3 length: 13 amino acids. Germline lookup yields CDR1 MNHEY and CDR2 SVGEGT. Trimming took off 7 bases at V and 7 bases at J, with 17 bases between the two ends. The DNA for the CDR3 is TGTGCCAGCACTCCAGATTTTTCGGGGGAGCAGTACTTC. Translation: CASTPDFSGEQYF.

The CDR3 DNA reads TGTGCCAGCAGCTTAGTAGTCCTAGCGGGAGATGAGACCCAGTACTTC. It specifies CASSLVVLAGDETQYF. This chain joins TRBV7-8 and TRBJ2-5; 10 bases are shared with TRBD2. The V gene end was trimmed by 1 base and the J gene end by 5 bases; junction bases not matched to a gene: 7. Germline-derived CDR1 and CDR2 are SGHVS and FQNEAQ. The CDR3 runs to 16 residues.

The chain links TRBV12-3 or TRBV12-4 to TRBJ1-5, with D perhaps TRBD1 (5 bases). Deletions cut 8 bases from V and 0 bases from J, with 11 bases between. This CDR3 comprises 14 residues. CDR3 nucleotides: TGTGCCAGCCAGGAGGGGTATAGCAATCAGCCCCAGCATTTT. Protein product: CASQEGYSNQPQHF.

The chain links TRBV28 to TRBJ1-5; unclear D gene. Germline CDR1 and CDR2: MDHEN and SYDVKM. The ends were cut back, 5 bases at V and 1 base at J, with 15 bases in the middle. CDR3 size: 16 residues. The CDR3, as DNA: TGTGCCAGCAGTCCATTTAGGACGATAAGCAATCAGCCCCAGCATTTT. It translates to CASSPFRTISNQPQHF. Supplemented by reference TRBV28 and TRBJ1-5, the full variable domain reads DVKVTQSSRYLVKRTGEKVFLECVQDMDHENMFWYRQDPGLGLRLIYFSYDVKMKEKGDIPEGYSVSREKKERFSLILESASTNQTSMYLCASSPFRTISNQPQHFGDGTRLSIL.

DNA for the CDR3: TGCGCCAGCAGCTACGGGACAGTATACGAGCAGTACTTC. Protein: CASSYGTVYEQYF. This sequence joins TRBV5-1 and TRBJ2-7; 7 bases map to TRBD1. V lost 3 bases, J lost 4 bases, and 4 bases stayed unmatched. This CDR3 spans 13 amino acids. Germline values: CDR1 SGHRS, CDR2 YFSETQ.

This clonotype was counted many times. J is TRBJ2-7 and V is TRBV25-1; tentatively, D is TRBD2 (6 bases). V lost 2 bases, J lost 6 bases, and 26 bases lay in between. Germline lookup yields CDR1 MGHDK and CDR2 SYGVNS. The CDR3 consists of 18 residues. The CDR3 sequence is CASSENLGRELTPVEQYF. In nucleotides, the CDR3 is TGTGCCAGCAGTGAAAACCTGGGACGGGAGTTAACACCCGTCGAGCAGTACTTC.

This clonotype was counted ten times or more. The V gene is TRBV6-1, the J gene TRBJ1-1; D remains ambiguous. V was cut by 1 base and J by 1 base, with 7 bases left in between. The CDR3 extends over 14 amino acids. CDR1 is MNHNS, CDR2 SASEGT, per germline. The CDR3 region is CASSEGGTNTEAFF. For the CDR3, the DNA is TGTGCCAGCAGTGAAGGCGGAACGAACACTGAAGCTTTCTTT.

The sample holds many counts of this clonotype. The chain combines TRBV6-5 with TRBJ2-7, with 8 bases aligning to TRBD1. The CDR3 consists of 16 residues. Losses at the gene ends were 2 bases for V and 1 base for J; bases not matched to a gene: 7. Germline-derived CDR1 and CDR2 are MNHEY and SVGAGI. The CDR3: CASSYTGQAMSYEQYF. The CDR3 DNA follows: TGTGCCAGCAGTTACACGGGACAGGCCATGTCCTACGAGCAGTACTTC.

This clonotype was seen repeatedly, ten times or more. The chain employs TRBV4-1 and TRBJ1-1; tentative D call: TRBD1 (5 bases). This CDR3 has 12 amino acids. Germline V CDR1 and CDR2: MGHRA, YSYEKL. CDR3 protein: CATTGPNTEAFF. The CDR3 DNA follows: TGCGCTACAACAGGTCCCAACACTGAAGCTTTCTTT.

This clonotype was observed many times. The J gene is TRBJ1-2, the V gene TRBV10-3; 7 nucleotides agree with TRBD1. Per germline, CDR1 ENHRY and CDR2 SYGVKD. The CDR3 spans 15 residues. The junction had 15 bases not matched to a gene; V was cut back by 10 bases and J by 4 bases. CDR3 nucleotide sequence: TGTGCCACCGAGACCCGGACAGGCCCTACCTATGGCTACACCTTC. It is translated as CATETRTGPTYGYTF.

This clonotype was detected ten times or more. The genes are TRBV6-2 or TRBV6-3 and TRBJ2-4; D gene unclear. Germline V gene lookup returns CDR1 MNHEY and CDR2 SVGEGT. CDR3 length: 13 amino acids. Trimming cost V 8 bases and J 0 bases, with 8 bases left between them. CDR3 amino acids: CASAQIAKNIQYF. CDR3 nucleotide sequence: TGTGCCAGCGCCCAGATAGCCAAAAACATTCAGTACTTC.

This clonotype was detected many times. V usage is TRBV15 and J usage is TRBJ1-5; D gene uncertain. The germline CDR1 and CDR2 sequences are LNHNV and YYDKDF (reference sequence). The V end lost 0 bases, the J end lost 7 bases, and 13 bases lay between the germline ends. The CDR3 is made up of 15 amino acids. The CDR3, as DNA: TGTGCCACCAGCAGAGACGGGGTTTTGGGGCAGCCCCAGCATTTT. This codes for CATSRDGVLGQPQHF.

The CDR3 here is CASSLGGTGDYYGYTF. The CDR3 coding sequence is TGCGCCAGCAGCTTGGGAGGAACCGGGGATTACTATGGCTACACCTTC. The rearrangement joins TRBV5-1 to TRBJ1-2; D call uncertain. V dropped 0 bases and J dropped 3 bases, with 15 bases sitting between them. CDR3 length: 16 residues. Germline V gene lookup returns CDR1 SGHRS and CDR2 YFSETQ.

Many counts were recorded for this clonotype. This sequence joins TRBV20-1 and TRBJ2-5, with TRBD2 matching over 8 bases. The ends lost 4 bases at V and 5 bases at J; junction bases unmatched: 21. This CDR3 is built from 18 residues. Germline V gene sequence: CDR1 DFQATT, CDR2 SNEGSKA (reference sequence). DNA of the CDR3: TGCAGTGCTAATCACCTCGGGGACCTAGCGGGTGCTTTGGAGACCCAGTACTTC. This codes for CSANHLGDLAGALETQYF.